This T cell receptor (beta chain) was recorded in a study of T cell clonality in common variable immunodeficiency. Points from the study as a whole: In common variable immunodeficiency, TCR beta chains reportedly carried fewer deletions and N-nucleotide insertions. CVID subjects showed higher TCRbeta clonality than healthy controls.

The CDR3 length is 14 residues. Losses at the gene ends were 5 bases for V and 4 bases for J; bases not matched to a gene: 3. CDR1 is SGHTA, CDR2 FQGTGA, per germline. Clones were read by immunoSEQ multiplex PCR, and TCRdb kept only the in-frame ones, dropping some. The sample contains about 20,000 clones, none of them singletons. CVID meant reduced serum IgG, IgA and/or IgM plus specific antibody deficiency. Each donor provided roughly 5 to 8 ml of heparinized whole blood. This clone was observed a handful of times. What it binds is not known. The read falls 3 residues short of the CDR3 end, and the missing part is taken from the germline J gene.

The sequenced sample consisted of peripheral blood mononuclear cells. The clonotype comes from a human donor with common variable immunodeficiency. J is TRBJ2-4 and V is TRBV7-3, with 9 bases matching TRBD1. The CDR3 protein is CASSPDRGKNIQYF. The DNA read from the CDR3 is TGTGCCAGCAGCCCGGACAGGGGAAAAAACATT.